These 28 T cell receptor beta chains came from one sample sequenced in a study of radiation and T cells in renal cell carcinoma. Sequencing was performed with immunoSEQ multiplex PCR; in TCRdb, only in-frame clones are kept and a portion is missing. This sample has about 49,000 clones, with approximately 80% found just once. Sample time point: baseline pretreatment blood. Treatment given: 15 Gy SBRT to primary tumor, nephrectomy 4 weeks later. The specimen comprised blood, sampled from a patient whose treatment included radiotherapy and nephrectomy. All receptors come from a woman in her 70s with renal cell carcinoma.

The chain uses TRBV6-5 and TRBJ2-7, with D unclear. The V and J ends lost 6 bases and 2 bases respectively, with 14 bases between them. Germline values: CDR1 MNHEY, CDR2 SVGAGI. The CDR3 is 14 residues long. DNA for the CDR3: TGTGCCAGCAGAATGTCGGACGGTCCCTACGAGCAGTACTTC. Amino acids: CASRMSDGPYEQYF.

The chain employs TRBV9 and TRBJ2-3; TRBD2 aligns across 7 bases. Trimming removed 0 bases from V and 4 bases from J; junction bases left unmatched: 5. The CDR3 contains 15 residues. Germline V gene data show CDR1 as SGDLS and CDR2 as YYNGEE. The CDR3 DNA sequence: TGTGCCAGCAGCGTAGTAGTGGGGGGGGCAGATACGCAGTATTTT. Protein sequence: CASSVVVGGADTQYF.

This chain links TRBV19 with TRBJ1-1; possibly TRBD1 for D (6 bases). V was clipped by 0 bases and J by 1 base, with 12 bases between them. The length of the CDR3 is 16 residues. CDR1 and CDR2 (germline): LNHDA, SQIVND (reference sequence). The CDR3 here is CASSIDRDTPNTEAFF. The CDR3 bases are TGTGCCAGTAGTATAGATCGGGACACTCCGAACACTGAAGCTTTCTTT.

V and J are TRBV19 and TRBJ1-4; the D gene is possibly TRBD1 (5 bases). The CDR3 is made up of 14 amino acids. V lost 4 bases and J lost 4, with 10 bases in between. Germline V gene data show CDR1 as LNHDA and CDR2 as SQIVND (reference sequence). The CDR3 sequence: CASSRGERNEKLFF. CDR3 DNA: TGTGCCAGTAGTAGGGGGGAGCGTAATGAAAAACTGTTTTTT. The full variable domain, its missing parts supplied by reference TRBV19 and TRBJ1-4, is DGGITQSPKYLFRKEGQNVTLSCEQNLNHDAMYWYRQDPGQGLRLIYYSQIVNDFQKGDIAEGYSVSREKKESFPLTVTSAQKNPTAFYLCASSRGERNEKLFFGSGTQLSVL.

The chain couples TRBV5-1 to TRBJ2-2; either TRBD1 or TRBD2 may supply D (5 bases each). The germline V gene has CDR1 SGHRS and CDR2 YFSETQ. Trimming took off 0 bases at V and 9 bases at J, with 12 bases between the two ends. There are 14 residues in the CDR3. CDR3 DNA: TGCGCCAGCAGCTTGGACGGGACCCCTCGGGAGCTGTTTTTT. It is translated as CASSLDGTPRELFF.

This sequence joins TRBV6-5 and TRBJ2-2; perhaps TRBD1 as D (5 bases). Germline V gene data show CDR1 as MNHEY and CDR2 as SVGAGI. With 1 base removed from V and 5 bases from J, the gap between germline ends came to 11 bases. The CDR3 runs to 15 residues. The chain's CDR3 is CASSYYAGWTGELFF. The CDR3 coding sequence is TGTGCCAGCAGTTACTATGCAGGGTGGACCGGGGAGCTGTTTTTT.

The genes are TRBV27 and TRBJ2-1, with 11 bases lining up with TRBD1. Germline V gene data show CDR1 as MNHEY and CDR2 as SMNVEV (reference sequence). This CDR3 comprises 17 residues. V lost 7 bases to trimming and J lost 6 bases; unmatched junction nucleotides: 14. The DNA of the CDR3 is TGTGCCAGCAACACGGGACAGGGGGATCCCATTCTCAATGAGCAGTTCTTC. Its translation is CASNTGQGDPILNEQFF.

CDR3 bases: TGTGCCAGCAGCCAACAGGGGAGCTTCCGCTACACCTTC. Protein sequence: CASSQQGSFRYTF. This chain uses TRBV14 with TRBJ1-2; D possibly corresponds to TRBD1 (6 bases). CDR1 SGHDN and CDR2 FVKESK come from the germline V gene. This CDR3 contains 13 residues. The ends were cut back, 2 bases at V and 9 bases at J, with 13 bases in the middle.

This clone has only one observation. The chain is built from TRBV6-6 and TRBJ2-3; the D gene is possibly TRBD2 (5 bases). Germline values: CDR1 MNHNY, CDR2 SVGAGI (reference sequence). V shed 6 bases and J shed 2 bases, with 15 bases lying between them. The CDR3 is made up of 15 amino acids. For the CDR3, the DNA is TGTGCCAGCAGAGAGCGGCCCTTCCCCACAGATACGCAGTATTTT. The encoded protein is CASRERPFPTDTQYF.

The V and J genes are TRBV6-5 and TRBJ1-2, with 8 bases lining up with TRBD1. J was trimmed by 5 bases and V by 0 bases; bases with no gene match: 8. The CDR3 consists of 16 residues. Germline lookup yields CDR1 MNHEY and CDR2 SVGAGI. CDR3 loop: CASSYSLGQGGYGYTF. CDR3 nucleotides: TGTGCCAGCAGTTACTCCCTAGGACAGGGAGGTTATGGCTACACCTTC.

The rearrangement links TRBV5-6 to TRBJ1-2, with 7 bases lining up with TRBD1. The CDR3 extends over 12 amino acids. The germline V gene has CDR1 SGHDT and CDR2 YYEEEE. J lost 8 bases, V lost 4 bases, and 5 bases had no gene match. CDR3 DNA: TGTGCCAGCAGCCCCCGACAGGGAGGCTACACCTTC. It codes for CASSPRQGGYTF.

The chain is built from TRBV4-3 and TRBJ2-2; 7 bases match TRBD2. With V trimmed by 0 bases and J by 3 bases, 4 bases remained unmatched. The CDR3 is made up of 16 amino acids. From germline, CDR1 is LGHNA and CDR2 YSLEER. CDR3 in DNA: TGCGCCAGCAGCCAAGATCTAGCGGCCTACACCGGGGAGCTGTTTTTT. Residues: CASSQDLAAYTGELFF.

The rearrangement links TRBV9 to TRBJ2-2, with D tentatively TRBD1 or TRBD2 (6 bases each). Germline lookup yields CDR1 SGDLS and CDR2 YYNGEE. Trimming stripped 0 bases from V and 6 bases from J, with 18 bases between. The CDR3 is 17 residues long. DNA of the CDR3: TGTGCCAGCAGCGTAGCTGGGGGGCAGGCTGGGGCCGGGGAGCTGTTTTTT. Protein sequence: CASSVAGGQAGAGELFF.

The J gene is TRBJ2-3, the V gene TRBV19; TRBD2 matches at 7 bases. V trimming: 0 bases; J trimming: 0 bases; junction bases outside the gene matches: 6. The CDR3 totals 17 residues. Per germline, CDR1 LNHDA and CDR2 SQIVND (reference sequence). DNA for the CDR3: TGTGCCAGTAGTATAGATAAGTTTAGCGGGAGCACAGATACGCAGTATTTT. It encodes CASSIDKFSGSTDTQYF.

The V and J genes are TRBV15 and TRBJ2-7; a weak D match, TRBD1 (6 bases). The CDR3 runs to 14 residues. Germline CDR1 and CDR2: LNHNV and YYDKDF (reference sequence). Trimming removed 0 bases from V and 6 bases from J, with 12 bases in between. CDR3 region: CATSRDWRGGEQYF. DNA for the CDR3: TGTGCCACCAGCAGAGATTGGCGAGGGGGCGAGCAGTACTTC.

This chain uses TRBV18 with TRBJ1-5, with 7 bases matching TRBD1. V was clipped by 6 bases and J by 2 bases; unmatched bases: 10. Germline V lookup: CDR1 KGHSH, CDR2 LQKENI. The CDR3 contains 16 residues. CDR3 amino acids: CASSRDRVVGNQPQHF. CDR3 nucleotide sequence: TGTGCCAGCTCCCGCGACAGGGTCGTCGGCAATCAGCCCCAGCATTTT.

The V call is TRBV9, the J call TRBJ2-7; 7 positions agree with TRBD1. This CDR3 region has 14 residues. The ends lost 3 bases at V and 5 bases at J; junction bases unmatched: 8. Germline CDR1 and CDR2: SGDLS and YYNGEE. The CDR3 bases are TGTGCCAGCAGCGGCGGACAGGCGAGGGACGAGCAGTACTTC. Its translation is CASSGGQARDEQYF.

This clone was seen a few times. The chain carries TRBV4-1 and TRBJ1-1; TRBD1 matches at 7 bases. This CDR3 has 16 amino acids. CDR1 MGHRA and CDR2 YSYEKL come from the germline V gene. The junction had 14 bases not matched to a gene; V was cut back by 4 bases and J by 6 bases. In DNA, the CDR3 is TGCGCCAGCAGCCCAGGGGGGCGACAACTAAACGCTGAAGCTTTCTTT. It is translated as CASSPGGRQLNAEAFF.

V and J are TRBV9 and TRBJ2-5; TRBD2 agrees at 9 bases. The CDR3 consists of 16 residues. V lost 0 bases, J lost 4 bases, and 7 bases stayed unmatched. Germline CDR1 and CDR2: SGDLS and YYNGEE. CDR3 coding DNA: TGTGCCAGCAGCGTAGGCGTAGCGGGAGTTCTAGAGACCCAGTACTTC. This translates into CASSVGVAGVLETQYF.

This chain links TRBV5-6 with TRBJ2-3; TRBD2 matches 11 bases. Germline assignment: CDR1 SGHDT and CDR2 YYEEEE. The CDR3 totals 15 residues. Losses at the gene ends were 4 bases for V and 4 bases for J; bases not matched to a gene: 5. DNA for the CDR3: TGTGCCAGCAGCGCCGGGACTAGCGGTGCAGATACGCAGTATTTT. Translating gives CASSAGTSGADTQYF. The whole variable domain, remainder taken from reference TRBV5-6 and TRBJ2-3, is DAGVTQSPTHLIKTRGQQVTLRCSPKSGHDTVSWYQQALGQGPQFIFQYYEEEERQRGNFPDRFSGHQFPNYSSELNVNALLLGDSALYLCASSAGTSGADTQYFGPGTRLTVL.

The V and J genes are TRBV28 and TRBJ2-1, with 8 bases fitting TRBD2. Germline trimming cut 2 bases from V and 10 bases from J; bases unmatched to any gene: 7. This CDR3 comprises 14 residues. The V gene's germline CDR1 is MDHEN and CDR2 SYDVKM. The CDR3 nucleotides read TGTGCCAGCAGTTTAGTGGGACTAGGACCGGAGCAGTTCTTC. Its translation is CASSLVGLGPEQFF.

The CDR3 DNA follows: TGTGCCAGCAGCTCCTTCACTAGCGGGAGGACAGATACGCAGTATTTT. Its translation is CASSSFTSGRTDTQYF. The genes are TRBV7-6 and TRBJ2-3; 12 nucleotides agree with TRBD2. Per germline, CDR1 SGHVS and CDR2 FNYEAQ. V trimming: 4 bases; J trimming: 3 bases; junction bases outside the gene matches: 5. The CDR3 contains 16 residues.

The chain couples TRBV5-1 to TRBJ2-7, with D perhaps assigned TRBD1 or TRBD2 (5 bases each). CDR1 SGHRS and CDR2 YFSETQ come from the germline V gene. The CDR3 covers 14 residues. V lost 4 bases and J lost 0, with 11 bases in between. In DNA form, the CDR3 reads TGCGCCAGCAGCGCCCCAGGGAGCTCCTACGAGCAGTACTTC. Encoded protein: CASSAPGSSYEQYF.

This clone was seen a single time. The chain has TRBV29-1 and TRBJ2-4, with a tentative D call TRBD1 (5 bases). From germline, CDR1 is SQVTM and CDR2 ANQGSEA. V was pared by 4 bases and J by 1 base, with 14 bases between. This CDR3 contains 15 residues. The CDR3 sequence: CSVVRRVVAKNIQYF. In nucleotides, the CDR3 is TGCAGCGTTGTCCGCAGGGTGGTGGCCAAAAACATTCAGTACTTC. Using reference TRBV29-1 and TRBJ2-4 for the parts outside the CDR3, the full variable domain is SAVISQKPSRDICQRGTSLTIQCQVDSQVTMMFWYRQQPGQSLTLIATANQGSEATYESGFVIDKFPISRPNLTFSTLTVSNMSPEDSSIYLCSVVRRVVAKNIQYFGAGTRLSVL.

The chain carries TRBV11-1 and TRBJ2-5; possible D gene TRBD2, 6 bases. This CDR3 has 15 residues. Trimming left V 5 bases short and J 2 bases short, with 15 bases between. Germline V lookup: CDR1 SGHAT, CDR2 FQDESV (reference sequence). For the CDR3, the DNA is TGTGCCAGCAGCCTTGCCCCCGGGGGACAAGAGACCCAGTACTTC. As protein: CASSLAPGGQETQYF. The variable domain in full, completed from reference TRBV11-1 and TRBJ2-5, reads EAEVAQSPRYKITEKSQAVAFWCDPISGHATLYWYRQILGQGPELLVQFQDESVVDDSQLPKDRFSAERLKGVDSTLKIQPAELGDSAMYLCASSLAPGGQETQYFGPGTRLLVL.

The chain is built from TRBV4-1 and TRBJ1-1; TRBD1 might be the D (5 bases). This CDR3 is built from 14 residues. The V end was cut by 4 bases, the J end by 3 bases, with 12 bases between. Germline V gene sequence: CDR1 MGHRA, CDR2 YSYEKL. CDR3 nucleotide sequence: TGCGCCAGCAGCCGGTATGGGGGGGACACTGAAGCTTTCTTT. It yields the protein CASSRYGGDTEAFF.

The rearrangement links TRBV6-1 to TRBJ2-7; 10 bases map to TRBD1. The J segment lost 6 bases and the V segment lost 0 bases, leaving 8 bases of the junction unmatched. This CDR3 has 16 amino acids. Germline lookup yields CDR1 MNHNS and CDR2 SASEGT. The DNA of the CDR3 is TGTGCCAGCAGTGAAGCGTCGGGACAGGGGACTGGCGAGCAGTACTTC. It codes for CASSEASGQGTGEQYF.

With respect to this clone: This sequence may be a read error, since a much larger clone differs from it by one base. The conserved final phenylalanine or tryptophan is absent from the CDR3, which likely points to a read error. The chain couples TRBV10-2 to TRBJ2-7; tentative D call: TRBD2 (7 bases). The CDR3 is 14 amino acids. V lost 8 bases, J lost 3 bases, and 17 bases lay in between. The germline V gene has CDR1 WSHSY and CDR2 SAAADI. The CDR3 DNA is TGCGCCAGCTGTGTCGGGGGGCCGAGCTACGAGCAGTACTTG. Amino acid sequence: CASCVGGPSYEQYL.